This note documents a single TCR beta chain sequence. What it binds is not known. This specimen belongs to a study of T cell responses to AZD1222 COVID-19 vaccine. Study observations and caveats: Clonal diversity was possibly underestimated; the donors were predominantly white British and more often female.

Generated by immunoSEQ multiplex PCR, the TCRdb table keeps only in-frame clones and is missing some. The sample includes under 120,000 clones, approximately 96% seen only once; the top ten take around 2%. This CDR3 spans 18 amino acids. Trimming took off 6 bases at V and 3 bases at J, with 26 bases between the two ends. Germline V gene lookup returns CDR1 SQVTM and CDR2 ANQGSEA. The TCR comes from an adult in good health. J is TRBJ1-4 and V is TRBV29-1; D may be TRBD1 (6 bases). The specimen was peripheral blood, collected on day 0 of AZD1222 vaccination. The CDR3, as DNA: TGCAGCGTCTCTGAAAGGGGGGACTCGGGGTTTGCTAATGAAAAACTGTTTTTT. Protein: CSVSERGDSGFANEKLFF.